This entry lists 11 T cell receptor beta chains sequenced from one sample in a study of CD8+ T cells in alopecia areata. Once RNA had been extracted, it was reverse transcribed into cDNA to act as the sequencing template. Here immunoSEQ multiplex PCR was the method, and the copy in TCRdb shows in-frame clones only, minus some. The sample gives some 150,000 clones, nearly 55% of which show up once; approximately 15% is in the top ten. Treatment here: oral pan-JAK inhibitor, 5-10 mg twice daily. This specimen consisted of CD8+ T cells sorted from blood, obtained at week 4, from a patient treated with tofacitinib. The source of these receptors is a human donor with alopecia areata.

This clone was seen a few times. The rearrangement uses TRBV25-1 and TRBJ1-1; 7 positions agree with TRBD1. Germline CDR1 and CDR2: MGHDK and SYGVNS. This CDR3 region has 13 residues. J was trimmed by 4 bases and V by 8 bases; bases with no gene match: 7. The CDR3 DNA is TGTGCCAGCGTTGACAGGGCGTCCACTGAAGCTTTCTTT. Amino acid sequence: CASVDRASTEAFF.

V gene TRBV9 combines with J gene TRBJ2-4; TRBD1 agrees at 8 bases. Germline loops: CDR1 SGDLS, CDR2 YYNGEE. V lost 3 bases and J lost 7; bases outside the gene matches: 9. This CDR3 spans 15 amino acids. The CDR3 sequence is CASSASGQGGNIQYF. CDR3 nucleotide sequence: TGTGCCAGCAGCGCCTCCGGACAGGGCGGGAACATTCAGTACTTC.

The J gene is TRBJ2-5, the V gene TRBV9; 15 nucleotides match TRBD2. The CDR3 covers 17 residues. The V gene end was trimmed by 3 bases and the J gene end by 1 base; junction bases not matched to a gene: 4. CDR1 SGDLS and CDR2 YYNGEE come from the germline V gene. This CDR3 reads CASSAGLAGGGQETQYF. CDR3 sequence (DNA): TGTGCCAGCAGCGCGGGACTAGCGGGGGGAGGCCAAGAGACCCAGTACTTC.

The CDR3 here is CASSTPWGGRETQYF. CDR3 DNA sequence: TGTGCCAGCAGTACCCCGTGGGGGGGACGGGAGACCCAGTACTTC. The J gene is TRBJ2-5, the V gene TRBV6-5; the match to TRBD2 covers 7 bases. The germline V gene has CDR1 MNHEY and CDR2 SVGAGI. The V segment lost 5 bases and the J segment 5 bases; nucleotides outside the gene matches: 11. The length of the CDR3 is 15 residues.

This clone was seen only a few times. CDR3 loop: CASSLIGDNEQFF. The CDR3 DNA follows: TGTGCCAGCAGCTTGATAGGGGACAATGAGCAGTTCTTC. The chain employs TRBV5-4 and TRBJ2-1, with D perhaps matching TRBD1 (5 bases). This CDR3 is 13 amino acids long. Between the trimmed V and J ends, which lost 1 base and 5 bases, there was a span of 7 bases. Germline V gene data show CDR1 as SGHNT and CDR2 as YYREEE (reference sequence).

This chain links TRBV25-1 with TRBJ2-5, with 8 nucleotides matching TRBD1. The junction had 4 bases not matched to a gene; V was cut back by 9 bases and J by 4 bases. CDR3 size: 12 residues. CDR1 is MGHDK and CDR2 is SYGVNS in the germline V gene. The CDR3 is CASTGGLETQYF. Here the CDR3 DNA reads TGTGCCAGTACAGGGGGTCTAGAGACCCAGTACTTC.

The chain is built from TRBV6-5 and TRBJ1-1, with D unresolved. Germline CDR1 reads MNHEY; CDR2 reads SVGAGI. Trimming took 10 bases from V and 8 from J, leaving 20 bases between them. This CDR3 has 13 amino acids. The CDR3: CATSVLPIEEAFF. For the CDR3, the DNA is TGTGCCACCTCGGTCCTCCCTATAGAGGAAGCTTTCTTT.

This clone was counted a few times. V and J are TRBV4-3 and TRBJ1-1, with D tentatively TRBD1 (5 bases). The germline gives CDR1 LGHNA, CDR2 YSLEER. The CDR3 sequence is 15 residues long. V was trimmed by 0 bases and J by 7 bases, leaving 15 bases between them. As DNA, the CDR3 is TGCGCCAGCAGCCAAGATCGCGAGGGGAAGGGTGAAGCTTTCTTT. It is translated as CASSQDREGKGEAFF.

CDR3 in amino acids: CASSQSGLGETQYF. The CDR3 DNA reads TGTGCCAGCAGCCAATCAGGGCTTGGAGAGACCCAGTACTTC. This chain uses TRBV7-9 with TRBJ2-5; D may be TRBD1 (5 bases). The CDR3 consists of 14 residues. The germline V gene has CDR1 SEHNR and CDR2 FQNEAQ (reference sequence). The ends were cut back, 5 bases at V and 4 bases at J, with 14 bases in the middle.

This clone has a handful of counts. The gene calls are TRBV19 and TRBJ2-2; no reliable D call. Trimming took off 3 bases at V and 7 bases at J, with 3 bases between the two ends. The CDR3 sequence is 11 residues long. Germline V gene sequence: CDR1 LNHDA, CDR2 SQIVND (reference sequence). CDR3 sequence reads: CASSMGGELFF. DNA of the CDR3: TGTGCCAGTAGTATGGGCGGGGAGCTGTTTTTT.

The rearrangement joins TRBV12-5 to TRBJ2-7, with D possibly matching TRBD1 (5 bases). CDR3 size: 14 residues. Between the trimmed V and J ends, which lost 6 bases and 0 bases, there was a span of 12 bases. Germline loops: CDR1 LGHNT, CDR2 FRNRAP. CDR3 region: CASGTLGPSYEQYF. In DNA form, the CDR3 reads TGTGCTAGTGGGACTTTGGGGCCCTCCTACGAGCAGTACTTC. Filled out from reference TRBV12-5 and TRBJ2-7, the complete variable domain reads DARVTQTPRHKVTEMGQEVTMRCQPILGHNTVFWYRQTMMQGLELLAYFRNRAPLDDSGMPKDRFSAEMPDATLATLKIQPSEPRDSAVYFCASGTLGPSYEQYFGPGTRLTVT.